This T cell receptor (beta chain) appears in the sequencing data of a study of T cells in localized non-small cell lung cancer. Study-wide results and limits: Turning up in adjacent lung were a median approximately 60 of the top 100 tumor clones.

Between the trimmed V and J ends, which lost 10 bases and 5 bases, there was a span of 8 bases. This CDR3 spans 10 amino acids. In germline, CDR1 is MNHNS, CDR2 SASEGT. Regarding this clone: The antigen remains undetermined.

The repertoire was sequenced with immunoSEQ multiplex PCR; TCRdb's copy has only in-frame clones and lacks some. The profile covers 45,000 to 60,000 clones, with approximately 80% appearing a single time and around 20% taken by the ten largest. The J gene is TRBJ2-5, the V gene TRBV6-1; D call uncertain. This sequence was found in a female donor aged 60 or older with stage II squamous cell lung carcinoma. This specimen consisted of peripheral blood, obtained before any cancer treatment. The DNA for the CDR3 is TGTGCCACCTCCCGGGAGACCCAGTACTTC. This translates into CATSRETQYF.